The 17 T cell receptor beta chains below all came from one sample that was sequenced in a study of regulatory T cells in long-lasting Graves disease (dated by TCRdb to the early 2020s). The sample's time point label, decoded: persistent/refractory GD, antithyroid drugs over 5 years with positive TRAb. RNA was extracted from PBMCs in TRIzol for both TCR sequencing and RNA sequencing. Library method: multiplex PCR. Sequencing instrument: Illumina HiSeq 4000. To build TCR beta libraries, CDR3 regions were amplified by Arm-PCR using iRepertoire HTBI primers. In TCRdb, the public reads were trimmed at Q25 with fastp and aligned with MiXCR, with productive beta chains retained. Rows are combined by CDR3 protein, so each entry shows the most common genes and DNA. This sample has fewer than 400,000 distinct CDR3 sequences in its table, and about 19% of those were observed once. 29% of the sample goes to the ten largest clones.

This specimen was peripheral blood mononuclear cells (PBMCs), taken when the disease was refractory, from a patient treated with antithyroid drugs. All receptors derive from a female donor with Graves disease.

There are a few counts of this clonotype. The chain uses TRBV6-1 and TRBJ1-5; no firm D call. The length of the CDR3 is 15 residues. The germline gives CDR1 MNHNS, CDR2 SASEGT. Trimming pared 2 bases from V and 3 bases from J, leaving 11 bases between. The DNA of the CDR3 is TGTGCCAGCAGTGAATCTGGCAGGTACAATCAGCCCCAGCATTTT. It translates to CASSESGRYNQPQHF.

The rearrangement uses TRBV4-3 and TRBJ1-4; D might be TRBD1 (5 bases). Germline V gives CDR1 LGHNA, CDR2 YSLEER. V was pared by 1 base and J by 8 bases, with 14 bases between. CDR3 length: 15 residues. The CDR3 loop reads CASSQALREIEKLFF. The DNA of the CDR3 is TGCGCCAGCAGCCAAGCTCTCAGGGAGATCGAAAAACTGTTTTTT.

The chain carries TRBV9 and TRBJ1-2; unclear D gene. This CDR3 is 14 amino acids long. Looked up from germline, CDR1 is SGDLS and CDR2 is YYNGEE. Trimming cost V 0 bases and J 6 bases, with 12 bases left between them. DNA for the CDR3: TGTGCCAGCAGCGTAGGTTTGCTAAATGATGGCTACACCTTC. It translates to CASSVGLLNDGYTF.

The table lists this clonotype with a few counts. The chain joins TRBV4-3 to TRBJ1-2, with D unresolved. The CDR3 totals 16 residues. Per germline, CDR1 LGHNA and CDR2 YSLEER. V lost 4 bases to trimming and J lost 3 bases, with 18 bases between them. The CDR3 sequence is CASSPGPSRTDYGYTF. CDR3 in DNA: TGCGCCAGCAGCCCCGGCCCTAGCCGGACGGACTATGGCTACACCTTC.

This clonotype was found a few times. The chain joins TRBV6-1 to TRBJ1-5; D is undetermined. CDR1 MNHNS and CDR2 SASEGT come from the germline V gene. This CDR3 comprises 14 residues. The ends were cut back, 7 bases at V and 0 bases at J, with 10 bases in the middle. CDR3 region: CASTHTYSNQPQHF. CDR3 nucleotides: TGTGCCAGCACCCATACATATAGCAATCAGCCCCAGCATTTT.

The rearrangement joins TRBV28 to TRBJ2-3; D ambiguous. The CDR3 contains 13 residues. V shed 8 bases and J shed 2 bases, with 11 bases lying between them. Germline V gives CDR1 MDHEN, CDR2 SYDVKM. CDR3 region: CASQRRPTDTQYF. Written as DNA, the CDR3 is TGTGCCAGCCAGAGAAGACCCACAGATACGCAGTATTTT.

This clonotype was observed many times. The V call is TRBV11-2, the J call TRBJ2-2, with a tentative D call TRBD2 (6 bases). V lost 5 bases and J lost 1, with 11 bases in between. The germline V gene encodes CDR1 SGHAT and CDR2 FQNNGV. The CDR3 extends over 15 amino acids. The CDR3 DNA is TGTGCCAGCAGCCGGAGTAGCGGGAACACCGGGGAGCTGTTTTTT. The encoded protein is CASSRSSGNTGELFF.

This clonotype appeared a few times. This chain connects TRBV27 to TRBJ1-1; tentative D call: TRBD1 (5 bases). The CDR3 extends over 14 amino acids. Between the trimmed V and J ends, which lost 3 bases and 3 bases, there was a span of 11 bases. The V gene's germline CDR1 is MNHEY and CDR2 SMNVEV (reference sequence). The CDR3 nucleotides read TGTGCCAGCAGTTTCTGGCAGGGATACACTGAAGCTTTCTTT. Protein: CASSFWQGYTEAFF.

The chain links TRBV3-1 to TRBJ2-7; no definite D call. Germline V gene lookup returns CDR1 LGHDT and CDR2 YNNKEL (reference sequence). The CDR3 sequence is 16 residues long. V lost 4 bases and J 0 bases, leaving 16 bases between the germline ends. Here the CDR3 reads CASSPSLDTGSYEQYF. Written as DNA, the CDR3 is TGTGCCAGCAGCCCCTCTTTGGATACCGGCTCCTACGAGCAGTACTTC.

This chain joins TRBV3-1 and TRBJ1-3; perhaps TRBD1 as D (6 bases). Germline V gene lookup returns CDR1 LGHDT and CDR2 YNNKEL (reference sequence). The germline V and J ends were trimmed by 6 bases and 4 bases, with 19 bases remaining between them. The CDR3 is made up of 16 amino acids. CDR3 protein: CASSRGWGQGGNTIYF. CDR3 coding DNA: TGTGCCAGCAGTCGTGGTTGGGGGCAAGGGGGAAACACCATATATTTT.

The DNA for the CDR3 is TGTGCCAGCAGCTCAGCGGCTGTCAATCAGCCCCAGCATTTT. Translation gives CASSSAAVNQPQHF. This chain uses TRBV7-8 with TRBJ1-5, with D unclear. Trimming left V 4 bases short and J 3 bases short, with 10 bases between. Looked up from germline, CDR1 is SGHVS and CDR2 is FQNEAQ. The CDR3 has 14 amino acids.

This clonotype appeared many times. This sequence joins TRBV27 and TRBJ2-7; no definite D call. Trimming took off 6 bases at V and 5 bases at J, with 14 bases between the two ends. CDR3 length equals 13 residues. The germline V gene has CDR1 MNHEY and CDR2 SMNVEV (reference sequence). CDR3 nucleotide sequence: TGTGCCAGCAGAGAAGAAGGGAAAAACGAGCAGTACTTC. Its translation is CASREEGKNEQYF.

This clonotype was seen only a few times. The V call is TRBV29-1, the J call TRBJ2-7; 7 bases agree with TRBD1. The CDR3 contains 13 residues. V shed 5 bases, J shed 0 bases, and the junction held 4 bases outside the gene matches. Per the germline V gene, CDR1 is SQVTM and CDR2 is ANQGSEA. The CDR3 protein is CSVQTGFSYEQYF. The DNA for the CDR3 is TGCAGCGTTCAGACAGGGTTCTCCTACGAGCAGTACTTC.

The CDR3 here is CASSSGTLKGQPQHF. CDR3 DNA: TGTGCCAGTAGTTCCGGGACACTTAAAGGGCAGCCCCAGCATTTT. This chain uses TRBV19 with TRBJ1-5; perhaps TRBD1 as D (6 bases). The CDR3 contains 15 residues. The V end lost 5 bases, the J end lost 7 bases, and 18 bases lay between the germline ends. Germline lookup yields CDR1 LNHDA and CDR2 SQIVND (reference sequence).

This clonotype was found many times. The genes are TRBV11-1 and TRBJ2-5; D could derive from TRBD1 or TRBD2 (5 bases each). The CDR3 runs 14 residues. Germline assignment: CDR1 SGHAT and CDR2 FQDESV (reference sequence). Trimming shortened V by 7 bases and J by 4 bases, and 16 bases separated the two germline ends. CDR3 loop: CASTEQEVGETQYF. The DNA for the CDR3 is TGTGCCAGCACCGAACAGGAGGTCGGAGAGACCCAGTACTTC.

In its sample, this clonotype was seen a few times. This chain uses TRBV20-1 with TRBJ1-2; D may be TRBD1 (5 bases). The V gene lost 0 bases and the J gene lost 2 bases, with 13 bases spanning the gap. Germline V lookup: CDR1 DFQATT, CDR2 SNEGSKA (reference sequence). The CDR3 runs to 15 residues. The DNA of the CDR3 is TGCAGTGCTAGAGATCTCGAGGGGCAGAACTATGGCTACACCTTC. It is translated as CSARDLEGQNYGYTF.

The chain uses TRBV3-1 and TRBJ1-5, with TRBD1 identical over 10 bases. The V gene end was trimmed by 4 bases and the J gene end by 1 base; junction bases not matched to a gene: 10. The CDR3 runs to 18 residues. Germline-derived CDR1 and CDR2 are LGHDT and YNNKEL (reference sequence). Here the CDR3 reads CASSPPGTGEGSNQPQHF. As DNA, the CDR3 is TGTGCCAGCAGCCCCCCCGGGACAGGGGAAGGAAGCAATCAGCCCCAGCATTTT.